This TCR beta chain was captured by sequencing in a study of T cells in localized non-small cell lung cancer. In this sample, this clone turned up once. What it binds is not known. Assay: immunoSEQ multiplex PCR; the TCRdb copy retains only in-frame clones and omits some. The repertoire holds some 2,500 clones, more than 25% seen once, with 7% to 9% in the top ten. CDR1 and CDR2 from the germline V gene are WSHSY and SAAADI. The ends were cut back, 2 bases at V and 2 bases at J, with 10 bases in the middle. The CDR3 extends over 15 amino acids. Study observations and caveats: Density of T cells in blood, when higher, went with longer overall survival.

The chain uses TRBV10-2 and TRBJ2-1; tentative D call: TRBD1 (6 bases). This sample comprised lung tumor tissue, obtained before any cancer treatment. The clonotype originates from a male donor at least 60 years old with stage II squamous cell lung carcinoma. The CDR3 loop reads CASSEDWGPYNEQFF. The CDR3 DNA reads TGCGCCAGCAGTGAGGACTGGGGGCCCTACAATGAGCAGTTCTTC.